What follows describes a single TCR beta chain. Its specificity is not known. This specimen comes from a study of T-cell memory formation after mild COVID-19. Germline CDR1 MNHEY, CDR2 SVGEGT. The CDR3 consists of 14 residues. The germline V and J ends were trimmed by 0 bases and 2 bases, with 8 bases remaining between them. Findings and caveats of the study: Contracting clones, day 15 to 85, had balanced CD4/CD8, and later expanders favored CD4+. Clones that contracted clustered mainly in CM and EM if CD4+ and in EMRA if CD8+.

TCRdb redid the calling of the 5' RACE reads with MiXCR, one entry per CDR3 protein. The table has over 300,000 distinct CDR3 sequences, less than 25% seen once; the top ten hold under 25%. The rearrangement links TRBV6-2 or TRBV6-3 to TRBJ2-7, with D perhaps TRBD2 (5 bases). Sequencing used PBMCs or a T cell subset sorted from them (not recorded which). The sequence derives from a man in his late teens or twenties who had mild COVID-19 (a few samples of this study predate the infection). Cell type and time point are not known. CDR3 sequence: CASSYSGSAYEQYV. In nucleotides, the CDR3 is TGTGCCAGCAGTTACTCGGGGAGTGCCTACGAGCAGTACGTC.